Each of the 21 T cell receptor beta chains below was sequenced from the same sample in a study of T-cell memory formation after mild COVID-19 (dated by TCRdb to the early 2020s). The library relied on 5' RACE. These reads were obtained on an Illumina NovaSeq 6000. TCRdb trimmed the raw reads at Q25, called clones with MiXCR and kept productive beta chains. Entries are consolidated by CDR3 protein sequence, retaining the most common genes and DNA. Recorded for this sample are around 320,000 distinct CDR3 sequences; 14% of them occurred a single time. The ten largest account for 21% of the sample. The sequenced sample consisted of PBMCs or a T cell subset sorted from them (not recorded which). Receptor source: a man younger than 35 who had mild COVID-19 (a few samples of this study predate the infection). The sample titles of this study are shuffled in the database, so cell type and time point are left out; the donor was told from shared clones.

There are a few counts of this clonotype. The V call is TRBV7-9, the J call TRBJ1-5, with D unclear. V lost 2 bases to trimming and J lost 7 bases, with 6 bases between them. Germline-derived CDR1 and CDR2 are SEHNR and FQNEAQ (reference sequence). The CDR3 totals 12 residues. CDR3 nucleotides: TGTGCCAGCAGCTTAAGCCAACAGCCCCAGCATTTT. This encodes CASSLSQQPQHF.

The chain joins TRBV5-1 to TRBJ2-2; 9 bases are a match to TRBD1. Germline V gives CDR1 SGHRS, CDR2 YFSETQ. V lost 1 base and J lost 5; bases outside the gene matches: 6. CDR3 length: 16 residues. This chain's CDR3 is CASSLLGQGKTGELFF. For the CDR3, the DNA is TGCGCCAGCAGCTTGTTGGGACAGGGAAAAACCGGGGAGCTGTTTTTT. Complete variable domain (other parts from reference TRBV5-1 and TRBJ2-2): KAGVTQTPRYLIKTRGQQVTLSCSPISGHRSVSWYQQTPGQGLQFLFEYFSETQRNKGNFPGRFSGRQFSNSRSEMNVSTLELGDSALYLCASSLLGQGKTGELFFGEGSRLTVL.

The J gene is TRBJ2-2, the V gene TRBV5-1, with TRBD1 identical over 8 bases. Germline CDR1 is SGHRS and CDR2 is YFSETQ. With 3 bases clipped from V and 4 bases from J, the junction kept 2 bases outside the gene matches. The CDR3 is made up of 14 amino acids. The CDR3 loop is CASSWDRSTGELFF. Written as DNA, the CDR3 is TGCGCCAGCAGCTGGGACAGGTCCACCGGGGAGCTGTTTTTT.

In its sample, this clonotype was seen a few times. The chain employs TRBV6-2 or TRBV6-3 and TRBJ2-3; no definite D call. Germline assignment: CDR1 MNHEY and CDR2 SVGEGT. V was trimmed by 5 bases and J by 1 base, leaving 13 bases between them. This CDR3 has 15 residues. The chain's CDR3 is CASSLDRPGTDTQYF. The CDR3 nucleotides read TGTGCCAGCAGTCTCGACCGTCCTGGCACAGATACGCAGTATTTT.

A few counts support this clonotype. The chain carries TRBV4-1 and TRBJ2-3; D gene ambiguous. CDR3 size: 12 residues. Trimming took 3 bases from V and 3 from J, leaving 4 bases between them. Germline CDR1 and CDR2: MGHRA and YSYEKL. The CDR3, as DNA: TGCGCCAGCAGCCAGAGGACAGATACGCAGTATTTT. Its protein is CASSQRTDTQYF.

Written as DNA, the CDR3 is TGTGCCAGCAGTTACTCCCGCGCTAGCGGAGATACGCAGTATTTT. This codes for CASSYSRASGDTQYF. This chain joins TRBV6-5 and TRBJ2-3; TRBD2 matches at 7 bases. After removal of 0 bases from V and 5 bases from J, the junction contained 5 bases not matched to a gene. The CDR3 contains 15 residues. CDR1 is MNHEY, CDR2 SVGAGI, per germline.

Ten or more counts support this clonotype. The CDR3 coding sequence is TGCGCCAGCAGCCAAGATCCCGCAGGGAACTATGGCTACACCTTC. Its translation: CASSQDPAGNYGYTF. V is TRBV4-1 and J is TRBJ1-2, with D tentatively TRBD1 (5 bases). The CDR3 loop spans 15 amino acids. CDR1 MGHRA and CDR2 YSYEKL come from the germline V gene. Trimming cost V 0 bases and J 2 bases, with 10 bases left between them.

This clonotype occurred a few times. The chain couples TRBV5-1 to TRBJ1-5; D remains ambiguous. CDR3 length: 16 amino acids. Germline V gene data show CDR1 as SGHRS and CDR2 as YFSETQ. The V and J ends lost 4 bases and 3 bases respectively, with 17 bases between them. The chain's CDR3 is CASSSLHGQFNQPQHF. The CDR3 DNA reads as TGCGCCAGCAGCAGCTTGCATGGGCAGTTCAATCAGCCCCAGCATTTT.

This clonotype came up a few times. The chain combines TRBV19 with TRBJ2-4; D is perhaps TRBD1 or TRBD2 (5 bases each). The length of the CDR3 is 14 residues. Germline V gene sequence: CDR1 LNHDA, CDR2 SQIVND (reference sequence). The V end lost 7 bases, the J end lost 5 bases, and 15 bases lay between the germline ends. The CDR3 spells CASKRRDDENIQYF. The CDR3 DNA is TGTGCCAGTAAACGACGGGACGACGAAAACATTCAGTACTTC.

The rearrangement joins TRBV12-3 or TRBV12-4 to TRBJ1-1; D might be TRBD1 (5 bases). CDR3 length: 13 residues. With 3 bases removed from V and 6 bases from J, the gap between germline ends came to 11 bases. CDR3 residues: CASSFSGEAEAFF. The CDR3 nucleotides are TGTGCCAGCAGTTTCTCGGGGGAGGCTGAAGCTTTCTTT.

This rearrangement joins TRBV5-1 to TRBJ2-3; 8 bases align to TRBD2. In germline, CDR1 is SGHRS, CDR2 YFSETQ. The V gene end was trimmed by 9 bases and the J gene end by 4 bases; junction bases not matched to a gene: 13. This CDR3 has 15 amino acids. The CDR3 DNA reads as TGCGCCACCAACAGAGCGGGGGCGGGAGCAGATACGCAGTATTTT. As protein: CATNRAGAGADTQYF. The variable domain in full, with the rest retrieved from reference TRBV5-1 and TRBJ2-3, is KAGVTQTPRYLIKTRGQQVTLSCSPISGHRSVSWYQQTPGQGLQFLFEYFSETQRNKGNFPGRFSGRQFSNSRSEMNVSTLELGDSALYLCATNRAGAGADTQYFGPGTRLTVL.

The CDR3 reads CASSFGPNSAHEQFF. In DNA form, the CDR3 reads TGTGCCAGCAGCTTCGGACCCAACTCTGCCCATGAGCAGTTCTTC. This rearrangement joins TRBV11-2 to TRBJ2-1, with D unresolved. Germline V gene lookup returns CDR1 SGHAT and CDR2 FQNNGV. This CDR3 spans 15 amino acids. V dropped 3 bases and J dropped 8 bases, with 17 bases sitting between them.

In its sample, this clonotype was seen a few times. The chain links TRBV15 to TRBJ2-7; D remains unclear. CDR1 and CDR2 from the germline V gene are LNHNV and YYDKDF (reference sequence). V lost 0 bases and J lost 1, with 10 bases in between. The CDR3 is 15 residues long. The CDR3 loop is CATSRDIAESYEQYF. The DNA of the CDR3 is TGTGCCACCAGCAGAGATATTGCGGAGTCCTACGAGCAGTACTTC.

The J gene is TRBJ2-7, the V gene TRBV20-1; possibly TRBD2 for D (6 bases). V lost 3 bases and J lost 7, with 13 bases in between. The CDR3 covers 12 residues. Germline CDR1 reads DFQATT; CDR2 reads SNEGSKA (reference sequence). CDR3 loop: CSARTWSGEQYV. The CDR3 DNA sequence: TGCAGTGCTAGGACATGGAGCGGGGAGCAGTACGTC.

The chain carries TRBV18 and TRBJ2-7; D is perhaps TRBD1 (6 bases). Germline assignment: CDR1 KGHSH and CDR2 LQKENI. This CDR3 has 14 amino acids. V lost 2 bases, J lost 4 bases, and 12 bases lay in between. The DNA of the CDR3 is TGTGCCAGCTCACCAGTAGGGACACCGTACGAGCAGTACTTC. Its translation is CASSPVGTPYEQYF.

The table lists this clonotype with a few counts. The CDR3 region is CASSESKDRGSPTF. The CDR3 DNA follows: TGTGCCAGCAGTGAATCAAAGGACAGGGGTTCGCCCACCTTC. The chain links TRBV6-1 to TRBJ1-2; 9 bases fit TRBD1. The CDR3 is 14 amino acids. Germline loops: CDR1 MNHNS, CDR2 SASEGT. With V trimmed by 2 bases and J by 13 bases, 11 bases remained unmatched.

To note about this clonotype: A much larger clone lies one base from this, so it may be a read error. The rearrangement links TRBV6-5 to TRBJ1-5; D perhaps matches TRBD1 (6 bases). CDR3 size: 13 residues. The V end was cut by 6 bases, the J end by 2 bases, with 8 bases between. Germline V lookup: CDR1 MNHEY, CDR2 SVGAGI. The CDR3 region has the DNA TGTGCCAGCAGGAGACAGGGCAATCAGCCCCAGCATTTT. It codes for CASRRQGNQPQHF.

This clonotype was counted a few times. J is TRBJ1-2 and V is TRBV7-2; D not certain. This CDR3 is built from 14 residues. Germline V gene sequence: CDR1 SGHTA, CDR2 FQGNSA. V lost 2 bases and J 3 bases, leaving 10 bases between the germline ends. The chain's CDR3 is CASSLFGLHYGYTF. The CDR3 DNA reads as TGTGCCAGCAGCTTATTCGGGCTCCACTATGGCTACACCTTC.

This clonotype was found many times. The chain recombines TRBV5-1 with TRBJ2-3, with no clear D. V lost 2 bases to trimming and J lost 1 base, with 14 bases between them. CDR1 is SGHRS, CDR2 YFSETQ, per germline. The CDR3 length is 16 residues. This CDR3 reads CASSFEGRQGTDTQYF. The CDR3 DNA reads TGCGCCAGCAGCTTCGAAGGGCGTCAGGGCACAGATACGCAGTATTTT. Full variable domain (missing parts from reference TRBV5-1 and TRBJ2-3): KAGVTQTPRYLIKTRGQQVTLSCSPISGHRSVSWYQQTPGQGLQFLFEYFSETQRNKGNFPGRFSGRQFSNSRSEMNVSTLELGDSALYLCASSFEGRQGTDTQYFGPGTRLTVL.

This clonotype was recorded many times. The CDR3, as DNA: TGTGCCAGCAGCTTAAGACAGGGAAGCACTGAAGCTTTCTTT. Its translation is CASSLRQGSTEAFF. The chain links TRBV7-6 to TRBJ1-1, with 7 bases fitting TRBD1. Germline CDR1 is SGHVS and CDR2 is FNYEAQ. The CDR3 runs to 14 residues. Trimming cost V 2 bases and J 4 bases; bases outside gene matches: 4. Supplemented by reference TRBV7-6 and TRBJ1-1, the full variable domain reads GAGVSQSPRYKVTKRGQDVALRCDPISGHVSLYWYRQALGQGPEFLTYFNYEAQQDKSGLPNDRFSAERPEGSISTLTIQRTEQRDSAMYRCASSLRQGSTEAFFGQGTRLTVV.

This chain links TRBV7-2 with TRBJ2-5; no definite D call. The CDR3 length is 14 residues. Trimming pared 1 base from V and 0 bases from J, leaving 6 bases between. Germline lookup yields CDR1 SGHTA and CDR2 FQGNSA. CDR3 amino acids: CASSLGANQETQYF. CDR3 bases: TGTGCCAGCAGCTTAGGGGCTAACCAAGAGACCCAGTACTTC.